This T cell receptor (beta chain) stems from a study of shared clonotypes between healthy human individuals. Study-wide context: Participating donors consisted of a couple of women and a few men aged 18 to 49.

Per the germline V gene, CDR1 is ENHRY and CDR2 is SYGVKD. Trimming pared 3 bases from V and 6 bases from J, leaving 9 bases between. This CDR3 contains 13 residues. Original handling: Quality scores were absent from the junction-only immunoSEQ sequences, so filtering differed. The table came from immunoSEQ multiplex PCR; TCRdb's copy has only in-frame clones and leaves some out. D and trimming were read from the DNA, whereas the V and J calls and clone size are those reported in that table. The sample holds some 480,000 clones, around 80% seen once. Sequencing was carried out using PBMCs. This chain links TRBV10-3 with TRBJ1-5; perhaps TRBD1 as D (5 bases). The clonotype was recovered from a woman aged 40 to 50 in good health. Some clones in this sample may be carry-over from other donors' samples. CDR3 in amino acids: CAISDRDGQPQHF. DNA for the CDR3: TGTGCCATCAGTGACAGGGACGGTCAGCCCCAGCATTTT.